A selection of T cell receptor beta chains follows, all from one sample in a study of siplizumab effects on memory and regulatory T cells. Sequencing was performed with immunoSEQ multiplex PCR; in TCRdb, only in-frame clones are kept and a portion is missing. The sample gives about 63,000 clones, around four fifths of which show up once; approximately 3.8% is in the top ten. Sequencing was carried out using memory CD4+ T cells sorted from blood. These receptors came from a human donor in good health. The CDR3 runs from the conserved cysteine through the conserved F or W. The order of the fields is J gene, D gene, V gene, clone size, CDR3 DNA, CDR3 protein. D genes are given only for firm matches. Clone size is shown for a subset of rows, as once, few, many or a class of expanded clone.

J gene: TRBJ1-5; D gene: -; V gene: TRBV30; clone size: -; CDR3 DNA: TGTGCCTGGAGTAACGGGGGGGGCAATCAGCCCCAGCATTTT; CDR3 protein: CAWSNGGGNQPQHF
J gene: TRBJ1-2; D gene: -; V gene: TRBV5-4; clone size: -; CDR3 DNA: TGTGCCAGCAGGGAGGAGGGACGAGGCTATGGCTACACCTTC; CDR3 protein: CASREEGRGYGYTF
J gene: TRBJ2-3; D gene: -; V gene: TRBV5-6; clone size: -; CDR3 DNA: TGTGCCAGCAGCTTGCTTCGGGGGACTTCTATGGATACGCAGTATTTT; CDR3 protein: CASSLLRGTSMDTQYF
J gene: TRBJ1-2; D gene: -; V gene: TRBV11-2; clone size: -; CDR3 DNA: TGTGCCAGCAGCCCCCAGATCGAAGCTGCCGGGGGGGGCTACACCTTC; CDR3 protein: CASSPQIEAAGGGYTF
J gene: TRBJ2-7; D gene: -; V gene: TRBV6-1; clone size: -; CDR3 DNA: TGTGCCAGCAGTGAAGTAGGGTTACCCTCTCATGAGCAGTACTTC; CDR3 protein: CASSEVGLPSHEQYF
J gene: TRBJ2-7; D gene: -; V gene: TRBV5-6; clone size: -; CDR3 DNA: TGTGCCAGCAGCCCCCTCCGATTGGACACCGCCTACGAGCAGTACTTC; CDR3 protein: CASSPLRLDTAYEQYF
J gene: TRBJ2-3; D gene: TRBD1; V gene: TRBV5-1; clone size: -; CDR3 DNA: TGCGCCAGCAGCGGTGGAGGACAGGGCACAGATACGCAGTATTTT; CDR3 protein: CASSGGGQGTDTQYF
J gene: TRBJ2-5; D gene: -; V gene: TRBV2; clone size: -; CDR3 DNA: TGTGCCAGCGGCAGGGATGGTGGGGAGACCCAGTACTTC; CDR3 protein: CASGRDGGETQYF
J gene: TRBJ1-4; D gene: -; V gene: TRBV15; clone size: -; CDR3 DNA: TGTGCCACCAGCAGGGGGGGCAATGAAAAACTGTTTTTT; CDR3 protein: CATSRGGNEKLFF
J gene: TRBJ1-2; D gene: -; V gene: TRBV19; clone size: few; CDR3 DNA: TGTGCCAGTAGTATTTGGCCTCGTGGCTACACCTTC; CDR3 protein: CASSIWPRGYTF
J gene: TRBJ1-1; D gene: -; V gene: TRBV18; clone size: few; CDR3 DNA: TGTGCCAGCTCACTGGACTCGAACACTGAAGCTTTCTTT; CDR3 protein: CASSLDSNTEAFF
J gene: TRBJ2-7; D gene: TRBD2; V gene: TRBV18; clone size: -; CDR3 DNA: TGTGCCAGCTCACCGGGACTAGCGGAGACGGGGGAGCAGTACTTC; CDR3 protein: CASSPGLAETGEQYF
J gene: TRBJ1-1; D gene: -; V gene: TRBV5-1; clone size: -; CDR3 DNA: TGCGCCAGCAGCTTGGAAGCACTCACTGAAGCTTTCTTT; CDR3 protein: CASSLEALTEAFF
J gene: TRBJ2-3; D gene: TRBD1; V gene: TRBV12-5; clone size: -; CDR3 DNA: TGTGCTAGTGGTTTGGGACAGGGGGCCACAGATACGCAGTATTTT; CDR3 protein: CASGLGQGATDTQYF
J gene: TRBJ1-3; D gene: -; V gene: TRBV5-4; clone size: once; CDR3 DNA: TGTGCCAGCAGCTTGAAAAAAGGGGCCGGAAACACCATATATTTT; CDR3 protein: CASSLKKGAGNTIYF
J gene: TRBJ1-4; D gene: TRBD1; V gene: TRBV5-1; clone size: -; CDR3 DNA: TGCGCCAGCAAATCGACAGGGGGCGCAACTAATGAAAAACTGTTTTTT; CDR3 protein: CASKSTGGATNEKLFF
J gene: TRBJ2-7; D gene: TRBD1; V gene: TRBV19; clone size: -; CDR3 DNA: TGTGCCAGTAGTATGGGACAGACTGAGCAGTACTTC; CDR3 protein: CASSMGQTEQYF
J gene: TRBJ2-3; D gene: -; V gene: TRBV5-6; clone size: -; CDR3 DNA: TGTGCCAGCAGCTTGGGCCGCACAGATACGCAGTATTTT; CDR3 protein: CASSLGRTDTQYF
J gene: TRBJ2-1; D gene: -; V gene: TRBV6-5; clone size: -; CDR3 DNA: TGTGCCAGCAGTCCCCCCCACCAAACCCATGAGCAGTTCTTC; CDR3 protein: CASSPPHQTHEQFF
J gene: TRBJ2-1; D gene: TRBD2; V gene: TRBV2; clone size: -; CDR3 DNA: TGTGCCAGCAGTGAATATAAGGGACTACCTAACAATGAGCAGTTCTTC; CDR3 protein: CASSEYKGLPNNEQFF
J gene: TRBJ2-7; D gene: -; V gene: TRBV7-6; clone size: once; CDR3 DNA: TGTGCCAGCAGCTTAAGCGGGACAACCTACGAGCAGTACTTC; CDR3 protein: CASSLSGTTYEQYF
J gene: TRBJ2-1; D gene: -; V gene: TRBV6-6; clone size: -; CDR3 DNA: TGTGCCAGCAGTTACCTGGCCAACTACAATGAGCAGTTCTTC; CDR3 protein: CASSYLANYNEQFF
J gene: TRBJ1-4; D gene: -; V gene: TRBV19; clone size: -; CDR3 DNA: TGTGCCAGTAGTAGAACTCCTCTGGACAGCCTATCAACTAATGAAAAACTGTTTTTT; CDR3 protein: CASSRTPLDSLSTNEKLFF
J gene: TRBJ1-2; D gene: -; V gene: TRBV19; clone size: -; CDR3 DNA: TGTGCCAGTAGTATGGCAGGCCCTAACTATGGCTACACCTTC; CDR3 protein: CASSMAGPNYGYTF
J gene: TRBJ2-1; D gene: -; V gene: TRBV6-5; clone size: -; CDR3 DNA: TGTGCCAGCAGTTACTCGGGTAGGAGGGGTGAGCAGTTCTTC; CDR3 protein: CASSYSGRRGEQFF
J gene: TRBJ1-1; D gene: -; V gene: TRBV5-8; clone size: -; CDR3 DNA: TGTGCCAGCAGAAGTGGATACGGCTTAGGGAACACTGAAGCTTTCTTT; CDR3 protein: CASRSGYGLGNTEAFF
J gene: TRBJ2-7; D gene: -; V gene: TRBV5-4; clone size: -; CDR3 DNA: TGTGCCAGCAGCTCGGCAGTTTACTACGAGCAGTACTTC; CDR3 protein: CASSSAVYYEQYF
J gene: TRBJ2-2; D gene: -; V gene: TRBV7-2; clone size: -; CDR3 DNA: TGTGCCAGCAGGTGGACACCCTCCCTCGGGGAGCTGTTTTTT; CDR3 protein: CASRWTPSLGELFF
J gene: TRBJ2-6; D gene: TRBD1; V gene: TRBV11-2; clone size: -; CDR3 DNA: TGTGCCAGCAGCTCTATCCGACAGGGGGCCCGGTCAGGGGCCAACGTCCTGACTTTC; CDR3 protein: CASSSIRQGARSGANVLTF
J gene: TRBJ1-2; D gene: -; V gene: TRBV6-5; clone size: once; CDR3 DNA: TGTGCCAGCAGGTCCCCACAGAGCTCGTATGGCTACACCTTC; CDR3 protein: CASRSPQSSYGYTF
J gene: TRBJ2-7; D gene: -; V gene: TRBV2; clone size: few; CDR3 DNA: TGTGCCAGCAGTGGACATCGCGAGCAGTACTTC; CDR3 protein: CASSGHREQYF
J gene: TRBJ1-2; D gene: -; V gene: TRBV6-1; clone size: -; CDR3 DNA: TGTGCCAGCAGTCCACGCGAGGAGTATGGCTACACCTTC; CDR3 protein: CASSPREEYGYTF
J gene: TRBJ1-1; D gene: -; V gene: TRBV25-1; clone size: -; CDR3 DNA: TGTGCCAGCATTAGGAACACTGAAGCTTTCTTT; CDR3 protein: CASIRNTEAFF
J gene: TRBJ1-2; D gene: -; V gene: TRBV4-1; clone size: few; CDR3 DNA: TGCGCCAGCAGCCCAGGACTAGGACAGCAATACGGCTACACCTTC; CDR3 protein: CASSPGLGQQYGYTF
J gene: TRBJ1-1; D gene: -; V gene: TRBV7-2; clone size: -; CDR3 DNA: TGTGCCAGCAGCCCGACAAGGCGGACTGAAGCTTTCTTT; CDR3 protein: CASSPTRRTEAFF
J gene: TRBJ1-2; D gene: TRBD1; V gene: TRBV7-9; clone size: -; CDR3 DNA: TGTGCCAGCAGCTTGCGACAGGGCGCCGCTAACTATGGCTACACCTTC; CDR3 protein: CASSLRQGAANYGYTF
J gene: TRBJ2-1; D gene: TRBD2; V gene: TRBV19; clone size: -; CDR3 DNA: TGTGCCAGTAGTCCAGAGGAGACTAGCGGCAATGAGCAGTTCTTC; CDR3 protein: CASSPEETSGNEQFF
J gene: TRBJ1-1; D gene: -; V gene: TRBV7-2; clone size: -; CDR3 DNA: TGTGCCAGCAGCTTAAACAGGGCATACACTGAAGCTTTCTTT; CDR3 protein: CASSLNRAYTEAFF
J gene: TRBJ1-1; D gene: TRBD1; V gene: TRBV5-1; clone size: -; CDR3 DNA: TGCGCCAGCAGCTTTGAACAGGGGGCCTACACTGAAGCTTTCTTT; CDR3 protein: CASSFEQGAYTEAFF
J gene: TRBJ1-2; D gene: TRBD1; V gene: TRBV2; clone size: -; CDR3 DNA: TGTGCCAGCAGTCGGACAGGGCTAAGCGGCTACACCTTC; CDR3 protein: CASSRTGLSGYTF
J gene: TRBJ2-5; D gene: TRBD2; V gene: TRBV9; clone size: -; CDR3 DNA: TGTGCCAGCAGCGCGGGGACTAGCGGGGGGGTCCAAGAGACCCAGTACTTC; CDR3 protein: CASSAGTSGGVQETQYF
J gene: TRBJ2-7; D gene: TRBD1; V gene: TRBV18; clone size: -; CDR3 DNA: TGTGCCAGCTCACCGGGACAGGGGGTCCACGAGCAGTACTTC; CDR3 protein: CASSPGQGVHEQYF
J gene: TRBJ1-1; D gene: -; V gene: TRBV5-6; clone size: -; CDR3 DNA: TGTGCCAGCAGCTTGTCTGGCACTGAAGCTTTCTTT; CDR3 protein: CASSLSGTEAFF
J gene: TRBJ2-7; D gene: -; V gene: TRBV2; clone size: -; CDR3 DNA: TGTGCCAGCAAGGGGACGACCTACGAGCAGTACTTC; CDR3 protein: CASKGTTYEQYF
J gene: TRBJ2-3; D gene: TRBD2; V gene: TRBV27; clone size: -; CDR3 DNA: TGTGCCAGCAGTGCCTTAGCGGGCAGCACAGATACGCAGTATTTT; CDR3 protein: CASSALAGSTDTQYF
J gene: TRBJ2-7; D gene: TRBD1; V gene: TRBV6-5; clone size: -; CDR3 DNA: TGTGCCACTTCGGGACAGGAGACCTACGAGCAGTACTTC; CDR3 protein: CATSGQETYEQYF
J gene: TRBJ1-3; D gene: -; V gene: TRBV15; clone size: -; CDR3 DNA: TGTGCCACCAGCAGAGACAGAATCGGCTCTGGAAACACCATATATTTT; CDR3 protein: CATSRDRIGSGNTIYF
J gene: TRBJ2-7; D gene: TRBD1; V gene: TRBV19; clone size: -; CDR3 DNA: TGTGCCAGTAGTACCGGGACAGGGATCCACGAGCAGTACTTC; CDR3 protein: CASSTGTGIHEQYF
J gene: TRBJ1-5; D gene: -; V gene: TRBV6-6; clone size: once; CDR3 DNA: TGTGCCAGCAGTTACTTCGTGGGGGAGGCCCAGCATTTT; CDR3 protein: CASSYFVGEAQHF
J gene: TRBJ1-5; D gene: -; V gene: TRBV6-5; clone size: -; CDR3 DNA: TGTGCCACCATGAACCGGGACACCCATCAGCCCCAGCATTTT; CDR3 protein: CATMNRDTHQPQHF
J gene: TRBJ2-7; D gene: -; V gene: TRBV6-6; clone size: -; CDR3 DNA: TGTGCCAGCAGCCCAGGGGACGAGCAGTACTTC; CDR3 protein: CASSPGDEQYF
J gene: TRBJ2-7; D gene: TRBD2; V gene: TRBV25-1; clone size: -; CDR3 DNA: TGTGCCAGCAGTGATCCCGGGACTAGCGGGTACGAGCAGTACTTC; CDR3 protein: CASSDPGTSGYEQYF
J gene: TRBJ1-6; D gene: -; V gene: TRBV27; clone size: -; CDR3 DNA: TGTGCCAGCAGTTTACCCAGGGCAAGCTCCTATAATTCACCCCTCCACTTT; CDR3 protein: CASSLPRASSYNSPLHF
J gene: TRBJ1-3; D gene: -; V gene: TRBV12-5; clone size: -; CDR3 DNA: TGTGCTAGTGGTTTGGACGGGAGGCCCCCTGATGGAAACACCATATATTTT; CDR3 protein: CASGLDGRPPDGNTIYF